Listed below are T cell receptor beta chains from one sample, sequenced in a study of technical replicates of blood from a handful of donors. Generated by immunoSEQ multiplex PCR, the TCRdb table keeps only in-frame clones and is missing some. The sample holds about 98,000 clones, 90% to 96% seen once. The sample taken for sequencing was T cells isolated from PBMCs. The receptors shown here come from a human donor in good health. CDR3s leave out the opening cysteine and the closing phenylalanine or tryptophan.

V	J	CDR3
TRBV6-6	TRBJ1-2	ATTGQGRTNYGYT
TRBV19	TRBJ1-5	ASTRGGDRDQPQH
TRBV28	TRBJ2-2	ASRVQGRAGELF
TRBV5-6	TRBJ1-5	ASSLGERDRVSQPQH
TRBV19	TRBJ1-2	ASRPSGNYGYT
TRBV5-1	TRBJ1-6	ASSLNVQGSPLH
TRBV27	TRBJ1-1	ASSLVGGVDTEAF
TRBV7-9	TRBJ2-1	ASSLSGSSNEQF
TRBV5-1	TRBJ1-2	ASSWAGSENGYT
TRBV4-1	TRBJ2-1	ASSQGPGLQF
TRBV7-9	TRBJ2-2	ASSALQGQGAFGELF
TRBV6-1	TRBJ2-1	ASSDTYGDTYNEQF
TRBV19	TRBJ2-1	ASTASEAGGDEQF
TRBV27	TRBJ2-6	ASSRGTSGANVLT
TRBV4-1	TRBJ2-3	ASSQGGSGTDTQY
TRBV13	TRBJ2-7	ASSLETTSYEQY
TRBV25-1	TRBJ1-6	ASSEGTGANSPLH